The next 22 T cell receptor beta chains were all read from a single sample in a study of Ad26.COV2.S vaccination and SARS-CoV-2 variants. The sample's treatment: roughly 20 received Ad26.COV2.S at low or high dose, single or two shots; about 5 received placebo; per-sample allocation not given. Sampling was performed 63 days after the first vaccine or placebo injection. The assay was immunoSEQ multiplex PCR, and TCRdb's table has in-frame clones only and misses some. Among around 240,000 clones, more than 75% were seen once, and the ten largest hold about 10%. The specimen comprised peripheral blood, sampled in a trial of Ad26.COV2.S vaccine versus placebo. The receptors here all came from a person between 18 and 65 years old who received the Ad26.COV2.S COVID-19 vaccine or a placebo.

The J gene is TRBJ1-1, the V gene TRBV18, with no clear D. Trimming removed 1 base at V and 8 bases at J, with 14 bases between. CDR3 length: 14 residues. From germline, CDR1 is KGHSH and CDR2 LQKENI. CDR3 nucleotide sequence: TGTGCCAGCTCACCACGGGAGATAGCCCCCGAAGCTTTCTTT. Protein: CASSPREIAPEAFF.

This chain uses TRBV19 with TRBJ1-1; D uncertain. The CDR3 covers 17 residues. Germline lookup yields CDR1 LNHDA and CDR2 SQIVND (reference sequence). Between the trimmed V and J ends, which lost 6 bases and 4 bases, there was a span of 24 bases. The CDR3 here is CASRVLEGGNGGTEAFF. Written as DNA, the CDR3 is TGTGCCAGTAGGGTTTTGGAGGGCGGGAACGGCGGCACTGAAGCTTTCTTT.

Here the CDR3 reads CASSPQPTEETQYF. The CDR3 region has the DNA TGTGCCAGCAGCCCCCAGCCAACTGAGGAGACCCAGTACTTC. This sequence joins TRBV5-4 and TRBJ2-5; D is ambiguous. CDR1 is SGHNT, CDR2 YYREEE, per germline (reference sequence). The length of the CDR3 is 14 residues. V lost 4 bases to trimming and J lost 5 bases, with 15 bases between them.

V gene TRBV7-2 combines with J gene TRBJ1-2, with D unclear. The germline V and J ends were trimmed by 1 base and 4 bases, with 7 bases remaining between them. The V gene's germline CDR1 is SGHTA and CDR2 FQGNSA. The CDR3 runs to 13 residues. This CDR3 is CASSLGPTYGYTF. The CDR3 DNA sequence: TGTGCCAGCAGCTTAGGGCCTACCTATGGCTACACCTTC.

This chain links TRBV28 with TRBJ2-1; the D gene is possibly TRBD2 (6 bases). Trimming left V 6 bases short and J 10 bases short, with 13 bases between. The germline CDR1 and CDR2 sequences are MDHEN and SYDVKM. The CDR3 sequence is 12 residues long. As DNA, the CDR3 is TGTGCCAGCAGGAAGACGGGAGCAGAGCAGTTCTTC. Translation: CASRKTGAEQFF.

The V and J genes are TRBV19 and TRBJ1-2, with 9 bases fitting TRBD1. The length of the CDR3 is 13 residues. Trimming took 6 bases from V and 4 from J; bases not matched to a gene: 3. Germline V gives CDR1 LNHDA, CDR2 SQIVND (reference sequence). CDR3 protein: CASRTGGVYGYTF. The CDR3 bases are TGTGCCAGTAGAACAGGGGGCGTCTATGGCTACACCTTC.

V is TRBV7-3 and J is TRBJ2-1, with D possibly being TRBD2 (5 bases). Germline CDR1 is SGHTA and CDR2 is FQGTGA. This CDR3 region has 15 residues. Trimming took off 3 bases at V and 5 bases at J, with 14 bases between the two ends. The CDR3 sequence: CASSFAGKLNNEQFF. The CDR3 nucleotides are TGTGCCAGCAGCTTCGCCGGGAAACTAAACAATGAGCAGTTCTTC.

The chain carries TRBV19 and TRBJ1-6; D is possibly TRBD1 (5 bases). The CDR3 spans 14 residues. The germline V gene has CDR1 LNHDA and CDR2 SQIVND (reference sequence). V lost 6 bases, J lost 7 bases, and 13 bases lay in between. The CDR3 bases are TGTGCCAGTAGAACCCGGGACTTGAATTCACCCCTCCACTTT. This sequence encodes CASRTRDLNSPLHF.

The genes are TRBV6-5 and TRBJ2-5; 14 nucleotides agree with TRBD2. The germline V gene encodes CDR1 MNHEY and CDR2 SVGAGI. CDR3 length equals 16 residues. V lost 4 bases and J lost 6; bases outside the gene matches: 7. CDR3 coding DNA: TGTGCCAGCAGTTTCGGGGGACTAGCGGGAGTAAAGACCCAGTACTTC. Translating it yields CASSFGGLAGVKTQYF.

This chain connects TRBV18 to TRBJ2-1; 7 nucleotides line up with TRBD2. The V gene's germline CDR1 is KGHSH and CDR2 LQKENI. J was trimmed by 7 bases and V by 2 bases; bases with no gene match: 8. The length of the CDR3 is 15 residues. This chain's CDR3 is CASSPGTTLGNEQFF. CDR3 nucleotides: TGTGCCAGCTCACCAGGGACTACCCTTGGGAATGAGCAGTTCTTC.

The chain joins TRBV6-2 or TRBV6-3 to TRBJ1-5; tentative D call: TRBD1 (5 bases). Looked up from germline, CDR1 is MNHEY and CDR2 is SVGEGT. Trimming cost V 6 bases and J 0 bases, with 12 bases left between them. There are 15 residues in the CDR3. CDR3 in amino acids: CASSRAGDSNQPQHF. CDR3 nucleotide sequence: TGTGCCAGCAGCCGGGCGGGGGATAGCAATCAGCCCCAGCATTTT.

J is TRBJ2-3 and V is TRBV19; D not certain. Germline V gene lookup returns CDR1 LNHDA and CDR2 SQIVND (reference sequence). The V end lost 5 bases, the J end lost 2 bases, and 17 bases lay between the germline ends. The CDR3 totals 16 residues. CDR3 amino acids: CASSPSAARHTDTQYF. In nucleotides, the CDR3 is TGTGCCAGTAGTCCTTCCGCGGCGAGGCACACAGATACGCAGTATTTT.

The chain uses TRBV7-8 and TRBJ2-5, with TRBD2 identical over 7 bases. The CDR3 spans 17 residues. With 4 bases clipped from V and 2 bases from J, the junction kept 13 bases outside the gene matches. Germline V lookup: CDR1 SGHVS, CDR2 FQNEAQ. Here the CDR3 reads CASSSSGGNLGQETQYF. The CDR3 DNA reads as TGTGCCAGCAGCTCTTCCGGGGGGAACCTCGGGCAAGAGACCCAGTACTTC.

In this sample, this clone turned up once. CDR3 loop: CASSLEGGPSTDTQYF. CDR3 sequence (DNA): TGTGCCAGCAGCCTTGAAGGGGGACCTAGCACAGATACGCAGTATTTT. The rearrangement joins TRBV9 to TRBJ2-3, with a possible D match to TRBD1 (6 bases). The V gene's germline CDR1 is SGDLS and CDR2 YYNGEE. Trimming removed 4 bases at V and 0 bases at J, with 15 bases between. This CDR3 contains 16 residues.

The chain joins TRBV7-9 to TRBJ2-7, with a tentative D call TRBD1 (6 bases). The germline V gene encodes CDR1 SEHNR and CDR2 FQNEAQ (reference sequence). The CDR3 is 13 residues long. V was pared by 2 bases and J by 5 bases, with 10 bases between. The CDR3 loop reads CASSLSGANEQYF. In nucleotides, the CDR3 is TGTGCCAGCAGCTTATCAGGGGCCAACGAGCAGTACTTC.

J is TRBJ2-6 and V is TRBV30; tentative D call: TRBD1 (5 bases). Trimming shortened V by 5 bases and J by 0 bases, and 11 bases separated the two germline ends. There are 15 residues in the CDR3. From germline, CDR1 is GTSNPN and CDR2 SVGIG (reference sequence). This chain's CDR3 is CAWAGFRSGANVLTF. The CDR3 DNA is TGTGCCTGGGCAGGGTTCCGCTCTGGGGCCAACGTCCTGACTTTC.

The J gene is TRBJ2-3, the V gene TRBV5-1; D uncertain. Germline V gene data show CDR1 as SGHRS and CDR2 as YFSETQ. The length of the CDR3 is 14 residues. V lost 2 bases and J lost 4, with 11 bases in between. CDR3 sequence (DNA): TGCGCCAGCAGCTTACGAATAGGCCCAGATACGCAGTATTTT. This sequence encodes CASSLRIGPDTQYF.

The chain combines TRBV24-1 with TRBJ2-3; D is tentatively TRBD1 or TRBD2 (5 bases each). Germline CDR1 KGHDR, CDR2 SFDVKD. V was cut by 1 base and J by 1 base, with 8 bases left in between. This CDR3 comprises 15 residues. The CDR3 DNA reads as TGTGCCACCAGTGATTTTCTGGGGGGCACAGATACGCAGTATTTT. Translation gives CATSDFLGGTDTQYF.

This clone was observed a single time. J is TRBJ1-5 and V is TRBV6-2 or TRBV6-3, with 7 bases that match TRBD1. J gave up 0 bases and V 2 bases, and 19 bases lay outside the gene matches. The CDR3 sequence is 21 residues long. Germline V gene lookup returns CDR1 MNHEY and CDR2 SVGEGT. The CDR3 spells CASSYKLPLRQGSNSNQPQHF. The CDR3 DNA reads as TGTGCCAGCAGTTACAAATTACCCCTCCGACAGGGCAGTAATAGCAATCAGCCCCAGCATTTT.

The table lists this clone with many counts. The chain is built from TRBV2 and TRBJ1-1; 9 bases line up with TRBD1. Trimming removed 5 bases from V and 5 bases from J; junction bases left unmatched: 6. The germline V gene has CDR1 SNHLY and CDR2 FYNNEI. The CDR3 extends over 14 amino acids. Written as DNA, the CDR3 is TGTGCCAGCAGTTATACAGGGGGCGGAACTGAAGCTTTCTTT. This encodes CASSYTGGGTEAFF.

The gene calls are TRBV7-9 and TRBJ2-7; D is possibly TRBD2 (6 bases). This CDR3 is built from 16 residues. V was trimmed by 2 bases and J by 0 bases, leaving 14 bases between them. Germline loops: CDR1 SEHNR, CDR2 FQNEAQ (reference sequence). Here the CDR3 DNA reads TGTGCCAGCAGCTTACGAGCAGGAGGGATCTCCTACGAGCAGTACTTC. Residues: CASSLRAGGISYEQYF.

This clone was found a few times. The rearrangement joins TRBV18 to TRBJ2-1; TRBD2 agrees at 14 bases. This CDR3 is 15 amino acids long. Unmatched junction bases numbered 2, after V lost 3 bases and J lost 7 bases. CDR1 and CDR2 (germline): KGHSH, LQKENI. CDR3 loop: CASSPTSGRVNEQFF. CDR3 in DNA: TGTGCCAGCTCACCGACTAGCGGGAGGGTGAATGAGCAGTTCTTC.